This T cell receptor beta chain is drawn from a study of T cells after yellow fever vaccination. Across the whole study: Where fractions had low cell numbers, libraries were prepared from them with the SMART-Seq v4 Ultra Low Input RNA kit.

General study points: FACS-sorted repertoires might harbor abundant contaminating clonotypes from the bulk population. Post-booster reappearance was seen for most primary-vaccination clones (roughly 96% CD4, about 90% CD8).

For this clonotype: Antigen: not known.

Researchers made TCR cDNA using 5'RACE template switching, and this step added a universal primer site and UMIs. One entry per CDR3 protein results from TCRdb running MiXCR on the 5' RACE reads. The sample consists of 300,000 to 400,000 distinct CDR3 sequences, 9.5% to 15% of them appearing once. V gave up 5 bases and J gave up 2 bases, with 15 bases separating them. This CDR3 has 15 residues. The germline V gene encodes CDR1 SGHTA and CDR2 FQGNSA. The source was CD4+ T cells sorted from PBMCs, collected 15 days after the yellow fever booster vaccination. The TCR originated in a man younger than 35 who received the YFV17D yellow fever vaccine. This chain links TRBV7-2 with TRBJ1-2; D is uncertain. CDR3 region: CASSDYHIRNYGYTF. For the CDR3, the DNA is TGTGCCAGCAGCGACTACCACATTCGGAACTATGGCTACACCTTC.